The 30 T cell receptor beta chains below all came from one sample that was sequenced in a study of response to subunit inactivated influenza vaccine. TCRdb processed the RT-PCR reads anew with MiXCR; each CDR3 protein has one entry. Of about 540,000 distinct CDR3 sequences listed, roughly 23% are singletons. These data are also associated with another study on T cells expressing NK-cell markers. From that study: For TCR beta, cDNA was produced by 5'RACE template switching with UMIs.

The sequenced sample was CD4+ T cells sorted from PBMCs, obtained roughly 13 days after vaccination. Receptor source: a man aged 50 to 60 who received an inactivated influenza vaccine.

The chain recombines TRBV20-1 with TRBJ2-7; perhaps TRBD2 as D (6 bases). The CDR3 extends over 14 amino acids. The germline CDR1 and CDR2 sequences are DFQATT and SNEGSKA (reference sequence). V lost 6 bases and J 5 bases, leaving 20 bases between the germline ends. As DNA, the CDR3 is TGCAGTGCCCCTATGTGGGGGGATTCGGACGAGCAGTACTTC. Protein sequence: CSAPMWGDSDEQYF.

The genes are TRBV7-2 and TRBJ2-3; TRBD2 aligns across 7 bases. J gave up 2 bases and V 4 bases, and 6 bases lay outside the gene matches. The CDR3 contains 15 residues. Germline-derived CDR1 and CDR2 are SGHTA and FQGNSA. This CDR3 is CASSSRAGHTDTQYF. The CDR3 DNA follows: TGTGCCAGCAGCTCGAGAGCGGGGCACACAGATACGCAGTATTTT.

This chain joins TRBV7-8 and TRBJ1-1; D gene unclear. Germline lookup yields CDR1 SGHVS and CDR2 FQNEAQ. The CDR3 covers 13 residues. The V and J ends lost 3 bases and 6 bases respectively, with 11 bases between them. CDR3 residues: CASSFVGRAEAFF. The CDR3 DNA follows: TGTGCCAGCAGCTTTGTGGGGAGGGCTGAAGCTTTCTTT.

V is TRBV14 and J is TRBJ2-5; perhaps TRBD1 as D (6 bases). V was clipped by 1 base and J by 2 bases, with 14 bases between them. The CDR3 is 16 amino acids. Germline assignment: CDR1 SGHDN and CDR2 FVKESK. CDR3 DNA sequence: TGTGCCAGCAGCCAAGGGAGACCCGGGACACAAGAGACCCAGTACTTC. Translating it yields CASSQGRPGTQETQYF.

Written as DNA, the CDR3 is TGTGCCAGCAGCCCCGGGACAGGTGGTGGGTACAATGAGCAGTTCTTC. It codes for CASSPGTGGGYNEQFF. The chain is built from TRBV4-2 and TRBJ2-1, with TRBD1 matching 8 bases. J was trimmed by 4 bases and V by 4 bases; bases with no gene match: 9. CDR3 length: 16 residues. Germline V gene data show CDR1 as LGHNA and CDR2 as YNFKEQ.

The rearrangement uses TRBV16 and TRBJ1-2; no reliable D call. This CDR3 is built from 12 residues. Germline assignment: CDR1 KGHSY and CDR2 FQNENV. The V end was cut by 2 bases, the J end by 1 base, with 2 bases between. The CDR3 DNA reads as TGTGCCAGCAGCCAAAATAACTATGGCTACACCTTC. This gives the protein CASSQNNYGYTF.

This sequence joins TRBV5-6 and TRBJ2-7, with 7 bases fitting TRBD1. Trimming took 1 base from V and 7 from J; bases not matched to a gene: 14. Germline loops: CDR1 SGHDT, CDR2 YYEEEE. The CDR3 has 16 residues. CDR3 residues: CASSLTLVGQPLEQYF. CDR3 DNA: TGTGCCAGCAGCTTGACGCTGGTGGGACAGCCTTTGGAGCAGTACTTC.

This clonotype was seen a handful of times. V usage is TRBV30 and J usage is TRBJ2-4, with D unresolved. The V and J ends lost 0 bases and 5 bases respectively, with 8 bases between them. CDR3 size: 13 residues. Germline CDR1 is GTSNPN and CDR2 is SVGIG (reference sequence). This CDR3 is CAWSVPGENIQYF. CDR3 sequence (DNA): TGTGCCTGGAGTGTACCGGGCGAAAACATTCAGTACTTC.

The chain couples TRBV20-1 to TRBJ2-5; a weak D match, TRBD2 (5 bases). Germline lookup yields CDR1 DFQATT and CDR2 SNEGSKA (reference sequence). Trimming removed 0 bases from V and 0 bases from J, with 11 bases in between. The CDR3 length is 15 residues. The DNA of the CDR3 is TGCAGTGCTAGAGATTTGCGAGCGGACCAAGAGACCCAGTACTTC. Translated: CSARDLRADQETQYF.

This chain links TRBV7-2 with TRBJ2-3; 7 nucleotides line up with TRBD2. V dropped 0 bases and J dropped 5; count of bases not matched to a gene: 5. CDR1 is SGHTA and CDR2 is FQGNSA in the germline V gene. The length of the CDR3 is 15 residues. CDR3 residues: CASSLARREVDTQYF. Here the CDR3 DNA reads TGTGCCAGCAGCTTAGCACGTCGGGAGGTAGATACGCAGTATTTT.

The genes are TRBV6-2 or TRBV6-3 and TRBJ2-7, with D possibly being TRBD1 or TRBD2 (5 bases each). The germline CDR1 and CDR2 sequences are MNHEY and SVGEGT. This CDR3 is built from 17 residues. Trimming left V 6 bases short and J 2 bases short, with 23 bases between. CDR3 bases: TGTGCCAGCAGAAACCCAGCACGGGGCGATCCCACCTACGAGCAGTACTTC. Translation gives CASRNPARGDPTYEQYF.

Only a few counts were recorded for this clonotype. J is TRBJ2-1 and V is TRBV7-6, with 7 bases matching TRBD2. The germline V gene has CDR1 SGHVS and CDR2 FNYEAQ. The length of the CDR3 is 16 residues. J lost 0 bases, V lost 5 bases, and 7 bases had no gene match. The CDR3 sequence is CASSEVAGSSYNEQFF. In DNA, the CDR3 is TGTGCCAGCAGCGAAGTAGCGGGTAGCTCCTACAATGAGCAGTTCTTC. Using reference TRBV7-6 and TRBJ2-1 for the parts outside the CDR3, the full variable domain is GAGVSQSPRYKVTKRGQDVALRCDPISGHVSLYWYRQALGQGPEFLTYFNYEAQQDKSGLPNDRFSAERPEGSISTLTIQRTEQRDSAMYRCASSEVAGSSYNEQFFGPGTRLTVL.

The table lists this clonotype with many counts. The DNA of the CDR3 is TGTGCCAGCAGCTTAGGGACAGTCCAAGAGACCCAGTACTTC. Its translation: CASSLGTVQETQYF. The V and J genes are TRBV7-9 and TRBJ2-5; weak D call: TRBD1 (6 bases). The CDR3 sequence is 14 residues long. V lost 1 base and J lost 1, with 7 bases in between. Germline CDR1 reads SEHNR; CDR2 reads FQNEAQ (reference sequence).

In its sample, this clonotype was seen a few times. J is TRBJ2-1 and V is TRBV20-1; the match to TRBD2 covers 9 bases. Germline lookup yields CDR1 DFQATT and CDR2 SNEGSKA (reference sequence). With 1 base clipped from V and 6 bases from J, the junction kept 4 bases outside the gene matches. The CDR3 extends over 14 amino acids. CDR3 loop: CSARGLAGINEQFF. The CDR3 region has the DNA TGCAGTGCTAGAGGGCTAGCGGGGATCAATGAGCAGTTCTTC.

The chain recombines TRBV15 with TRBJ2-5, with D perhaps matching TRBD1 (6 bases). Germline CDR1 LNHNV, CDR2 YYDKDF (reference sequence). V was clipped by 3 bases and J by 1 base, with 9 bases between them. The CDR3 length is 14 residues. CDR3 sequence (DNA): TGTGCCACCAGCAGCGACAGGTTCCAAGAGACCCAGTACTTC. It translates to CATSSDRFQETQYF.

J is TRBJ1-5 and V is TRBV7-9; D may be TRBD1 (5 bases). The V end was cut by 0 bases, the J end by 3 bases, with 9 bases between. The CDR3 loop spans 15 amino acids. In germline, CDR1 is SEHNR, CDR2 FQNEAQ (reference sequence). The CDR3 DNA sequence: TGTGCCAGCAGCTTAGCTGGGGCAGACAATCAGCCCCAGCATTTT. Encoded protein: CASSLAGADNQPQHF.

This clonotype was found a few times. The rearrangement uses TRBV2 and TRBJ2-3; no clear D gene. The CDR3 covers 11 residues. Trimming removed 4 bases from V and 11 bases from J, with 10 bases in between. The germline V gene encodes CDR1 SNHLY and CDR2 FYNNEI. Written as DNA, the CDR3 is TGTGCCAGCAGTGCGTTGATAGGGCAGTATTTT. Its translation: CASSALIGQYF.

This clonotype has at least ten counts. The genes are TRBV7-2 and TRBJ1-5; D remains ambiguous. The V end lost 5 bases, the J end lost 7 bases, and 9 bases lay between the germline ends. This CDR3 contains 12 residues. Germline V CDR1 and CDR2: SGHTA, FQGNSA. The CDR3 sequence is CASSQLGQPQHF. In DNA form, the CDR3 reads TGTGCCAGCAGCCAACTTGGGCAGCCCCAGCATTTT. The variable domain in full, with the rest retrieved from reference TRBV7-2 and TRBJ1-5, is GAGVSQSPSNKVTEKGKDVELRCDPISGHTALYWYRQSLGQGLEFLIYFQGNSAPDKSGLPSDRFSAERTGGSVSTLTIQRTQQEDSAVYLCASSQLGQPQHFGDGTRLSIL.

This clonotype turned up a few times. The chain has TRBV12-3 or TRBV12-4 and TRBJ2-3; 7 bases match TRBD2. This CDR3 is 15 amino acids long. The J segment lost 4 bases and the V segment lost 5 bases, leaving 9 bases of the junction unmatched. CDR3 in DNA: TGTGCCAGCAGTCCCTCCGCGGGAGAGTCAGATACGCAGTATTTT. Protein sequence: CASSPSAGESDTQYF.

In this sample, this clonotype turned up a few times. The chain has TRBV6-6 and TRBJ1-2; 7 bases are a match to TRBD1. With 5 bases clipped from V and 7 bases from J, the junction kept 7 bases outside the gene matches. The CDR3 has 13 residues. Germline CDR1 and CDR2: MNHNY and SVGAGI (reference sequence). CDR3 protein: CASSTRQGSGYTF. CDR3 coding DNA: TGTGCCAGCAGTACGAGACAGGGCTCTGGCTACACCTTC.

This clonotype has just a few counts. The J gene is TRBJ1-1, the V gene TRBV6-5; no clear D. Per germline, CDR1 MNHEY and CDR2 SVGAGI. Trimming pared 2 bases from V and 7 bases from J, leaving 20 bases between. The CDR3 is made up of 16 amino acids. The CDR3 nucleotides are TGTGCCAGCAGTTACAGCCCTTATCAGAAGACGGGTGAAGCTTTCTTT. Amino acids: CASSYSPYQKTGEAFF.

V usage is TRBV15 and J usage is TRBJ2-1, with no clear D. CDR3 length: 13 amino acids. Trimming left V 5 bases short and J 10 bases short, with 15 bases between. Germline V gene lookup returns CDR1 LNHNV and CDR2 YYDKDF (reference sequence). This chain's CDR3 is CATSRVTSREQFF. The CDR3, as DNA: TGTGCCACCAGCCGAGTGACGTCTCGCGAGCAGTTCTTC.

The J gene is TRBJ2-1, the V gene TRBV6-6; the D is unclear. The CDR3 is 12 residues long. V lost 3 bases, J lost 10 bases, and 10 bases lay in between. The V gene's germline CDR1 is MNHNY and CDR2 SVGAGI (reference sequence). The CDR3, as DNA: TGTGCCAGCAGTTATTCGGCACACGAGCAGTTCTTC. Translation gives CASSYSAHEQFF.

The chain uses TRBV6-1 and TRBJ2-3, with a possible D match to TRBD2 (5 bases). In germline, CDR1 is MNHNS, CDR2 SASEGT. CDR3 length: 14 residues. V was shortened by 4 bases and J by 2 bases, with 10 bases between the two germline ends. For the CDR3, the DNA is TGTGCCAGCAGTGCCACGGGATTCACAGATACGCAGTATTTT. Amino acids: CASSATGFTDTQYF.

The CDR3 sequence is CASSGLGVQQPQHF. For the CDR3, the DNA is TGTGCCAGCAGTGGCCTAGGGGTTCAGCAGCCCCAGCATTTT. The chain carries TRBV2 and TRBJ1-5; D perhaps matches TRBD1 (5 bases). This CDR3 spans 14 amino acids. Germline V gene lookup returns CDR1 SNHLY and CDR2 FYNNEI. V was clipped by 4 bases and J by 7 bases, with 14 bases between them.

The CDR3 DNA follows: TGTGCCAGCAGCGTAGACAGCCTAAGGGAGACCCAGTACTTC. Translation gives CASSVDSLRETQYF. The J gene is TRBJ2-5, the V gene TRBV9, with D unclear. Deletions cut 0 bases from V and 5 bases from J, with 11 bases between. In germline, CDR1 is SGDLS, CDR2 YYNGEE. The CDR3 is made up of 14 amino acids. Using reference TRBV9 and TRBJ2-5 for the parts outside the CDR3, the full variable domain is DSGVTQTPKHLITATGQRVTLRCSPRSGDLSVYWYQQSLDQGLQFLIQYYNGEERAKGNILERFSAQQFPDLHSELNLSSLELGDSALYFCASSVDSLRETQYFGPGTRLLVL.

In its sample, this clonotype was seen once. The CDR3 sequence: CASSRQGRNTIYF. CDR3 sequence (DNA): TGTGCCAGCAGTCGACAGGGGCGAAACACCATATATTTT. The chain couples TRBV6-6 to TRBJ1-3; 8 nucleotides match TRBD1. The CDR3 consists of 13 residues. Trimming removed 5 bases from V and 5 bases from J; junction bases left unmatched: 2. Germline V gene sequence: CDR1 MNHNY, CDR2 SVGAGI (reference sequence).

The V and J genes are TRBV28 and TRBJ2-3, with 9 bases matching TRBD1. CDR3 length equals 15 residues. With V trimmed by 6 bases and J by 2 bases, 6 bases remained unmatched. The germline V gene has CDR1 MDHEN and CDR2 SYDVKM. For the CDR3, the DNA is TGTGCCAGCAGAGGACAGGGGATCTTCACAGATACGCAGTATTTT. It encodes CASRGQGIFTDTQYF. Complete variable domain (other parts from reference TRBV28 and TRBJ2-3): DVKVTQSSRYLVKRTGEKVFLECVQDMDHENMFWYRQDPGLGLRLIYFSYDVKMKEKGDIPEGYSVSREKKERFSLILESASTNQTSMYLCASRGQGIFTDTQYFGPGTRLTVL.

V usage is TRBV10-3 and J usage is TRBJ2-3; TRBD1 might be the D (6 bases). Deletions cut 2 bases from V and 4 bases from J, with 13 bases between. Germline values: CDR1 ENHRY, CDR2 SYGVKD. CDR3 length: 15 amino acids. The CDR3 is CAISERNRAADTQYF. CDR3 DNA: TGTGCCATCAGTGAGAGGAACAGGGCGGCAGATACGCAGTATTTT.

The sample holds a few counts of this clonotype. This rearrangement joins TRBV5-1 to TRBJ2-7; either TRBD1 or TRBD2 may supply D (6 bases each). Germline V gene data show CDR1 as SGHRS and CDR2 as YFSETQ. The CDR3 extends over 19 amino acids. V was trimmed by 0 bases and J by 1 base, leaving 23 bases between them. This chain's CDR3 is CASSLAHWRGDRTSYEQYF. As DNA, the CDR3 is TGCGCCAGCAGCTTGGCTCACTGGCGGGGAGACAGGACTTCCTACGAGCAGTACTTC. Drawing the rest from reference TRBV5-1 and TRBJ2-7, the complete variable domain is KAGVTQTPRYLIKTRGQQVTLSCSPISGHRSVSWYQQTPGQGLQFLFEYFSETQRNKGNFPGRFSGRQFSNSRSEMNVSTLELGDSALYLCASSLAHWRGDRTSYEQYFGPGTRLTVT.